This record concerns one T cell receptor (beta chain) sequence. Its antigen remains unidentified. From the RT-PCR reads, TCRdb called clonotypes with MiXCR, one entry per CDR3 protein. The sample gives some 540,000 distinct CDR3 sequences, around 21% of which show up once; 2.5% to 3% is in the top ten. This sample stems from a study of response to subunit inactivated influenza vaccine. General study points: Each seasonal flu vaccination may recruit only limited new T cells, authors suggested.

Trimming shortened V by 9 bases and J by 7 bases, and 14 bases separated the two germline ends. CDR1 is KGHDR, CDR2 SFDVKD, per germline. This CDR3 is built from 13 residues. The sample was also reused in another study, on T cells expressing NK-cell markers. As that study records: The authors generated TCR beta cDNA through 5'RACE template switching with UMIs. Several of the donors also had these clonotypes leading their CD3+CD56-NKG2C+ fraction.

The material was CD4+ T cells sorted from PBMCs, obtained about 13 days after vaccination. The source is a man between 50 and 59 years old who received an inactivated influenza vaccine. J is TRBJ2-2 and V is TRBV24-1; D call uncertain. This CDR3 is CATGLLSDGELFF. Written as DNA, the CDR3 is TGTGCCACCGGCTTACTCAGCGACGGGGAGCTGTTTTTT.